The present T cell receptor beta chain was sequenced within a study of T cell changes during pregnancy in multiple sclerosis. V shed 1 base and J shed 2 bases, with 8 bases lying between them. The CDR3 covers 14 residues. CDR1 LNHNV and CDR2 YYDKDF come from the germline V gene (reference sequence). Only in-frame clones appear in the TCRdb table, and some are missing; sequencing was by immunoSEQ multiplex PCR. The table includes 40,000 to 60,000 clones, around 92% detected once. This clone was detected once. This material consisted of CD4+ T cells from peripheral blood mononuclear cells, taken after pregnancy. This clonotype was obtained from a female donor with multiple sclerosis, enrolled in a pregnancy study. V usage is TRBV15 and J usage is TRBJ1-2, with D hard to call. The CDR3 protein is CATSRAGLNYGYTF. DNA for the CDR3: TGTGCCACCAGCAGAGCCGGGTTAAACTATGGCTACACCTTC.